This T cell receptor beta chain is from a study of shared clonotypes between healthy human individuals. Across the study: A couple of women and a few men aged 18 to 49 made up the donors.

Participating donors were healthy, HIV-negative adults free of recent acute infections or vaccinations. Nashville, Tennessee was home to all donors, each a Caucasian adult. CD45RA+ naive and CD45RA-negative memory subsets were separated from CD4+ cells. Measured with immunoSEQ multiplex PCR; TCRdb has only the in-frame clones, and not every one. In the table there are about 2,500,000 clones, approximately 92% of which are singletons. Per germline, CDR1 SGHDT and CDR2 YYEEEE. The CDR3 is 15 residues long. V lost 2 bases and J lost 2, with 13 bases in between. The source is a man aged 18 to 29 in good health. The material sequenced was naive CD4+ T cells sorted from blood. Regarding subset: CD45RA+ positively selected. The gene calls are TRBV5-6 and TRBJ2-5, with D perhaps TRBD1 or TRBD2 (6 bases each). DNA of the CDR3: TGTGCCAGCAGCTTATTCAGGGGAGGTCAAGAGACCCAGTACTTC. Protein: CASSLFRGGQETQYF.